This T cell receptor (beta chain) was captured by sequencing in a study of T cells after posttransplantation cyclophosphamide. Many counts were recorded for this clone. Peripheral blood was collected from the related graft donor on the marrow donation day. This CDR3 spans 15 amino acids. The trim removed 5 bases at V and 4 bases at J, leaving 10 bases unmatched. In germline, CDR1 is SGHTA, CDR2 FQGNSA. This table comes from immunoSEQ multiplex PCR, and its TCRdb copy is limited to in-frame clones, with some not included. The sample shows over 35,000 clones, none of them appearing just once. Sequenced material: PBMCs. This clonotype originated in a man over 45 in good health, CMV-negative, and a related stem cell transplant donor. The chain combines TRBV7-2 with TRBJ2-7; 8 bases fit TRBD2. CDR3 sequence: CASSPARGGSYEQYF. The DNA of the CDR3 is TGTGCCAGCAGCCCAGCCCGGGGGGGTTCGTACGAGCAGTACTTC.